This T cell receptor beta chain was obtained from a study of patients and donors after allogeneic stem cell transplantation. This clonotype was detected a few times. CDR3 length: 13 amino acids. With 2 bases removed from V and 5 bases from J, the gap between germline ends came to 6 bases. Germline lookup yields CDR1 SGHVS and CDR2 FNYEAQ. TCRdb analysed the RT-PCR reads with MiXCR anew, one entry per CDR3 protein. The data show about 200,000 distinct CDR3 sequences, roughly two fifths seen once. The rearrangement uses TRBV7-6 and TRBJ2-2; no firm D call. The TCR comes from a human donor who was either an allogeneic HSCT recipient or a stem cell or donor lymphocyte infusion donor (not recorded which). It is not recorded whose cells these are; they may come from a transplant donor. Sequenced material: blood, either unsorted or a sorted T cell fraction (not recorded which). In nucleotides, the CDR3 is TGTGCCAGCAGCTTAAAAGAAACCGGGGAGCTGTTTTTT. Encoded protein: CASSLKETGELFF.